This entry lists 20 T cell receptor beta chains sequenced from one sample in a study of blood T cell repertoires in COVID-19. Profiling relied on immunoSEQ multiplex PCR, and the TCRdb table lists in-frame clones only, not all of them. This table holds fewer than 350,000 clones, more than 70% found once. Specimen: PBMCs or T cells enriched from blood (not recorded which). These receptor sequences come from a woman in her 30s who had been exposed to COVID-19.

The chain employs TRBV6-5 and TRBJ2-3; 8 bases agree with TRBD2. Germline trimming cut 7 bases from V and 6 bases from J; bases unmatched to any gene: 9. Germline CDR1 is MNHEY and CDR2 is SVGAGI. The CDR3 has 14 amino acids. CDR3 bases: TGTGCCAGCACGGTCTACCGGGAGGGGGATACGCAGTATTTT. Translating it yields CASTVYREGDTQYF.

The J gene is TRBJ1-5, the V gene TRBV30, with 10 positions matching TRBD1. This CDR3 region has 14 residues. CDR1 is GTSNPN and CDR2 is SVGIG in the germline V gene (reference sequence). Trimming took 5 bases from V and 5 from J; bases not matched to a gene: 6. As DNA, the CDR3 is TGTGCCTGGGGACCGGGACAGGGGTATCAGCCCCAGCATTTT. It encodes CAWGPGQGYQPQHF.

The V gene is TRBV6-5, the J gene TRBJ2-1, with D unresolved. The CDR3 sequence is 13 residues long. With 6 bases removed from V and 3 bases from J, the gap between germline ends came to 9 bases. Germline V CDR1 and CDR2: MNHEY, SVGAGI. CDR3 bases: TGTGCCAGCAGCCTATCAAACTACAATGAGCAGTTCTTC. This codes for CASSLSNYNEQFF.

V and J are TRBV30 and TRBJ1-5; 7 bases align to TRBD1. V trimming: 5 bases; J trimming: 7 bases; junction bases outside the gene matches: 11. The CDR3 is 14 residues long. Germline V gene lookup returns CDR1 GTSNPN and CDR2 SVGIG (reference sequence). The CDR3 nucleotides read TGTGCCTGGTCCCGAAACAGGGGATGGCAGCCCCAGCATTTT. Encoded protein: CAWSRNRGWQPQHF.

The CDR3 spells CASRQGDGYTF. The CDR3 DNA is TGTGCCAGCAGACAGGGTGATGGCTACACCTTC. This chain connects TRBV12-3 or TRBV12-4 to TRBJ1-2; a possible D gene is TRBD1 (6 bases). The V end was cut by 6 bases, the J end by 6 bases, with 8 bases between. The CDR3 runs 11 residues.

This chain uses TRBV28 with TRBJ1-2; tentative D call: TRBD1 (6 bases). The CDR3 has 11 amino acids. CDR1 is MDHEN and CDR2 is SYDVKM in the germline V gene. Trimming shortened V by 10 bases and J by 11 bases, and 17 bases separated the two germline ends. Here the CDR3 reads CAIQGWETYTF. The DNA of the CDR3 is TGTGCCATCCAGGGGTGGGAAACTTACACCTTC.

J is TRBJ2-3 and V is TRBV19; 8 positions agree with TRBD1. The length of the CDR3 is 16 residues. In germline, CDR1 is LNHDA, CDR2 SQIVND (reference sequence). V shed 1 base, J shed 0 bases, and the junction held 3 bases outside the gene matches. The CDR3 sequence: CASSIGTGTSTDTQYF. The CDR3 DNA follows: TGTGCCAGTAGTATAGGGACAGGGACTAGCACAGATACGCAGTATTTT.

The chain recombines TRBV28 with TRBJ2-7, with 8 bases aligning to TRBD2. Germline loops: CDR1 MDHEN, CDR2 SYDVKM. V dropped 6 bases and J dropped 0; count of bases not matched to a gene: 4. The CDR3 loop spans 14 amino acids. The CDR3 here is CASRNGGDSYEQYF. CDR3 DNA: TGTGCCAGCAGGAACGGGGGGGACTCCTACGAGCAGTACTTC.

The chain links TRBV11-2 to TRBJ1-1, with a weak D call TRBD1 (5 bases). Germline CDR1 is SGHAT and CDR2 is FQNNGV. V was trimmed by 5 bases and J by 0 bases, leaving 10 bases between them. This CDR3 is built from 14 residues. CDR3 bases: TGTGCCAGCAGCCCCTGGGGGGTGAACACTGAAGCTTTCTTT. This sequence encodes CASSPWGVNTEAFF. Together with reference TRBV11-2 and TRBJ1-1, the CDR3 gives the full variable domain: EAGVAQSPRYKIIEKRQSVAFWCNPISGHATLYWYQQILGQGPKLLIQFQNNGVVDDSQLPKDRFSAERLKGVDSTLKIQPAKLEDSAVYLCASSPWGVNTEAFFGQGTRLTVV.

The chain couples TRBV28 to TRBJ2-7, with D possibly being TRBD1 (7 bases). V lost 7 bases and J lost 2, with 21 bases in between. CDR1 is MDHEN and CDR2 is SYDVKM in the germline V gene. This CDR3 has 16 amino acids. CDR3 region: CASIPGARQGTYEQYF. DNA for the CDR3: TGTGCCAGCATTCCGGGGGCACGACAGGGCACCTACGAGCAGTACTTC.

This clone has only one observation. The genes are TRBV7-2 and TRBJ2-1; D is ambiguous. Deletions cut 6 bases from V and 0 bases from J, with 12 bases between. Germline V gene data show CDR1 as SGHTA and CDR2 as FQGNSA. The CDR3 loop spans 15 amino acids. CDR3 DNA: TGTGCCAGCAGTAGACTGACGAGCTCCTACAATGAGCAGTTCTTC. This translates into CASSRLTSSYNEQFF.

This clone was counted once. CDR3 DNA: TGTGCCTGGAGTAAGACTAGCGGGAGCATCCACGAGCAGTACTTC. Translated: CAWSKTSGSIHEQYF. The J gene is TRBJ2-7, the V gene TRBV30; TRBD2 matches 12 bases. Germline CDR1 GTSNPN, CDR2 SVGIG (reference sequence). The V and J ends lost 2 bases and 5 bases, in that order; junction bases with no gene match: 7. This CDR3 has 15 residues.

The rearrangement uses TRBV6-5 and TRBJ1-2; the D gene is possibly TRBD1 (6 bases). Germline loops: CDR1 MNHEY, CDR2 SVGAGI. The CDR3 sequence is 15 residues long. Trimming stripped 4 bases from V and 1 base from J, with 13 bases between. CDR3 region: CASSSLAGVNYGYTF. The DNA for the CDR3 is TGTGCCAGCAGTTCCTTAGCAGGGGTTAACTATGGCTACACCTTC.

The V call is TRBV11-3, the J call TRBJ2-5, with 8 bases identical to TRBD2. Trimming at V came to 5 bases and at J to 13 bases, leaving 9 bases not matched to a gene. This CDR3 spans 12 amino acids. Germline assignment: CDR1 SGHNT and CDR2 YENEEA. CDR3 protein: CASSLLAGLTYF. DNA for the CDR3: TGTGCCAGCAGCCTATTAGCGGGACTAACGTACTTC.

V and J are TRBV2 and TRBJ1-5, with D uncertain. This CDR3 is 15 amino acids long. Per germline, CDR1 SNHLY and CDR2 FYNNEI. The ends were cut back, 1 base at V and 3 bases at J, with 10 bases in the middle. The DNA for the CDR3 is TGTGCCAGCAGTGAAGTTGGGCAGTTCAATCAGCCCCAGCATTTT. Translated, it gives CASSEVGQFNQPQHF.

The J gene is TRBJ1-6, the V gene TRBV30; D perhaps matches TRBD1 (5 bases). The CDR3 length is 13 residues. The V and J ends lost 5 bases and 9 bases respectively, with 14 bases between them. Germline CDR1 reads GTSNPN; CDR2 reads SVGIG (reference sequence). Written as DNA, the CDR3 is TGTGCCTGGTCACGGGACTCCATTTCACCCCTCCACTTT. Amino acid sequence: CAWSRDSISPLHF.

As to this clone: No DNA is shown, since the ends of the CDR3 on it are uncertain; the CDR3 is the one TCRdb lists. The rearrangement joins TRBV19 to TRBJ2-1; the table gives TRBD2 as D, unverified against the DNA. The CDR3 contains 16 residues when both ends are counted. Germline V lookup: CDR1 LNHDA, CDR2 SQIVND (reference sequence). The CDR3 sequence: CASTSVLAGGYNEQFF.

This clone was seen a single time. The J gene is TRBJ2-1, the V gene TRBV27, with 7 bases matching TRBD2. This CDR3 comprises 16 residues. Germline V gene sequence: CDR1 MNHEY, CDR2 SMNVEV (reference sequence). The J segment lost 3 bases and the V segment lost 7 bases, leaving 12 bases of the junction unmatched. Here the CDR3 reads CASTKGGDYFYNEQFF. For the CDR3, the DNA is TGTGCCAGCACCAAAGGAGGGGACTACTTCTACAATGAGCAGTTCTTC.

As DNA, the CDR3 is TGTGCCAGCAGTTACGGGGACAATCAGCCCCAGCATTTT. Translated, it gives CASSYGDNQPQHF. The chain carries TRBV7-8 and TRBJ1-5; unclear D gene. Per germline, CDR1 SGHVS and CDR2 FQNEAQ. With 6 bases removed from V and 3 bases from J, the gap between germline ends came to 9 bases. The CDR3 spans 13 residues.

The chain carries TRBV21-1 and TRBJ1-4. TRBV21-1 is listed as a pseudogene. The CDR3 covers 16 residues. In DNA form, the CDR3 reads TGTGCCAGCAGCACGGTATGGGGGGGCGCGGGGGAAAAACTGTTTTTT. Residues: CASSTVWGGAGEKLFF.